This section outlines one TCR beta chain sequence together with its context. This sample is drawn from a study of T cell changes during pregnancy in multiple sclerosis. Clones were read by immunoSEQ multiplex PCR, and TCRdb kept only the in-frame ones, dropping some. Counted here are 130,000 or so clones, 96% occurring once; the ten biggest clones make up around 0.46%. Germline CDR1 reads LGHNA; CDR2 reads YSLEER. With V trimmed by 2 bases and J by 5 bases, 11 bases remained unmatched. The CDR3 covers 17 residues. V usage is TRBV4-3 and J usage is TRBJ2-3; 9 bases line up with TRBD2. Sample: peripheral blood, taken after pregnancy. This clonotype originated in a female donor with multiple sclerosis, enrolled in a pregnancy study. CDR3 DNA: TGCGCCAGCAGCCAACTGACGGTGGCGGGAGGGAGAGATACGCAGTATTTT. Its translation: CASSQLTVAGGRDTQYF.